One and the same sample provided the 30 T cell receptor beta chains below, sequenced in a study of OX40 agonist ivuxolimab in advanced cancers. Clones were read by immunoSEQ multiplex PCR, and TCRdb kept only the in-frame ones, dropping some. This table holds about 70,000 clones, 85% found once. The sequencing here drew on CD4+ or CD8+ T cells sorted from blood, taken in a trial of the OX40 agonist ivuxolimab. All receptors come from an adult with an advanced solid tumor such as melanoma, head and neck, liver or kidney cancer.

The CDR3 DNA reads as TGTGCCAGCTCACCGGGGCCCCGGGTTCAGCCCCAGCATTTT. It translates to CASSPGPRVQPQHF. The chain employs TRBV18 and TRBJ1-5; possibly TRBD1 for D (5 bases). V lost 3 bases and J 6 bases, leaving 12 bases between the germline ends. The CDR3 is 14 residues long. Per the germline V gene, CDR1 is KGHSH and CDR2 is LQKENI. Complete variable domain (other parts from reference TRBV18 and TRBJ1-5): NAGVMQNPRHLVRRRGQEARLRCSPMKGHSHVYWYRQLPEEGLKFMVYLQKENIIDESGMPKERFSAEFPKEGPSILRIQQVVRGDSAAYFCASSPGPRVQPQHFGDGTRLSIL.

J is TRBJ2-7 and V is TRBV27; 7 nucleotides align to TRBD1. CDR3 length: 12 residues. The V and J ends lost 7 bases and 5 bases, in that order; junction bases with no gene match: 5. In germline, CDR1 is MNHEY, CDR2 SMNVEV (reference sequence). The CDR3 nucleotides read TGTGCCAGCATGGACAGGCTGGACGAGCAGTACTTC. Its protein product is CASMDRLDEQYF.

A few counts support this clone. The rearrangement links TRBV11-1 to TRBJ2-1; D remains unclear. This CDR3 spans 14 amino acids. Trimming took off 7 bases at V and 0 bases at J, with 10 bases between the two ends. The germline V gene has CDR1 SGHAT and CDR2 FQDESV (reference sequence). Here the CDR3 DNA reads TGTGCCAGCACCACCCCGAGCTCCTACAATGAGCAGTTCTTC. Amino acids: CASTTPSSYNEQFF.

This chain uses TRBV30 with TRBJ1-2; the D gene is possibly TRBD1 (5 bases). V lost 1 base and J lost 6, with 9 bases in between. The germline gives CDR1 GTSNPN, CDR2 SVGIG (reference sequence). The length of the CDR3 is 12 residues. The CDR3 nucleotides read TGTGCCTGGAGTGAAGGGGTACATGGCTACACCTTC. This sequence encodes CAWSEGVHGYTF. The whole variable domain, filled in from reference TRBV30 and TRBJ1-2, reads SQTIHQWPATLVQPVGSPLSLECTVEGTSNPNLYWYRQAAGRGLQLLFYSVGIGQISSEVPQNLSASRPQDRQFILSSKKLLLSDSGFYLCAWSEGVHGYTFGSGTRLTVV.

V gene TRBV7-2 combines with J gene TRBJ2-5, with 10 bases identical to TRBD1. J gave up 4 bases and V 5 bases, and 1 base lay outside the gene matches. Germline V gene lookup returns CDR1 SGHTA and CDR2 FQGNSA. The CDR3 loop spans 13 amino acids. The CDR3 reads CASSRDRGETQYF. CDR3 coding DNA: TGTGCCAGCAGCCGGGACAGGGGAGAGACCCAGTACTTC.

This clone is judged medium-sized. This CDR3 reads CASSLGQGAEKLFF. DNA of the CDR3: TGCGCCAGCAGCTTGGGACAGGGAGCTGAAAAACTGTTTTTT. The chain links TRBV5-1 to TRBJ1-4, with 7 bases identical to TRBD1. The CDR3 runs 14 residues. With 0 bases clipped from V and 7 bases from J, the junction kept 3 bases outside the gene matches. Germline V CDR1 and CDR2: SGHRS, YFSETQ.

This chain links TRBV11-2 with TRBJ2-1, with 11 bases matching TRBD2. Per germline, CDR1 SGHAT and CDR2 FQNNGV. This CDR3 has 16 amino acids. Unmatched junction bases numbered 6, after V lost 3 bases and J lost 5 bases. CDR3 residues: CASSFPGLAGHNEQFF. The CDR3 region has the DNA TGTGCCAGCAGCTTTCCCGGACTAGCGGGTCACAATGAGCAGTTCTTC.

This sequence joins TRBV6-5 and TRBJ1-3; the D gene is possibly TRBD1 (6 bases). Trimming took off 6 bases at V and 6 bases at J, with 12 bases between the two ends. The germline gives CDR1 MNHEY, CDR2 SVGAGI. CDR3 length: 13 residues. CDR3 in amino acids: CASRRQEKNTIYF. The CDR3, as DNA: TGTGCCAGCAGACGACAGGAGAAAAACACCATATATTTT.

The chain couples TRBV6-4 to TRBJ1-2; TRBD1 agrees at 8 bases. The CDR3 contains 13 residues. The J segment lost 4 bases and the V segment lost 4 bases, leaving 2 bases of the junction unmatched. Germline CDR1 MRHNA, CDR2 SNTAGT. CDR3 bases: TGTGCCAGCAGTGCAGGGGGCCTCTATGGCTACACCTTC. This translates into CASSAGGLYGYTF.

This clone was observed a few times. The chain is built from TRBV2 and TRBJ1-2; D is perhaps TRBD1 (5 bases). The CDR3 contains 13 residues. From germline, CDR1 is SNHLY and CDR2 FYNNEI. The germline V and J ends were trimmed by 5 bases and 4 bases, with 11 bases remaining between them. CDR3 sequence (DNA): TGTGCCAGCAGTTGGGACGTCCTCTATGGCTACACCTTC. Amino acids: CASSWDVLYGYTF.

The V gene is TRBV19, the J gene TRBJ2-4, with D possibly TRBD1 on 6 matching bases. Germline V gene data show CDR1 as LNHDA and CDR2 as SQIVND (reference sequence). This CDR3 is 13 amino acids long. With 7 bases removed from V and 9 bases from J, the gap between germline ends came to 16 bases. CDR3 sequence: CASTPHRVPIQYF. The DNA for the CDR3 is TGTGCCAGTACCCCCCACAGGGTCCCCATTCAGTACTTC. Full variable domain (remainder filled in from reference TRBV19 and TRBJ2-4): DGGITQSPKYLFRKEGQNVTLSCEQNLNHDAMYWYRQDPGQGLRLIYYSQIVNDFQKGDIAEGYSVSREKKESFPLTVTSAQKNPTAFYLCASTPHRVPIQYFGAGTRLSVL.

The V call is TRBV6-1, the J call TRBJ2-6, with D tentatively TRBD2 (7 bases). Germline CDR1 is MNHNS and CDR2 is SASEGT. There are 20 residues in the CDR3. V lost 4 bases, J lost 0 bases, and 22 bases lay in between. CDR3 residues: CASSVIGGAQIYSGANVLTF. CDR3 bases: TGTGCCAGCAGTGTTATAGGGGGGGCGCAAATATACTCTGGGGCCAACGTCCTGACTTTC.

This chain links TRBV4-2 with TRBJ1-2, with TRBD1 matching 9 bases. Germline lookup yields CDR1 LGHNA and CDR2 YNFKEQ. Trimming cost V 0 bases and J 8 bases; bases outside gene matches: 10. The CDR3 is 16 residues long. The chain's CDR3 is CASSQDPRQGETGYTF. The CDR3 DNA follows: TGTGCCAGCAGCCAAGACCCCCGACAGGGGGAGACGGGCTACACCTTC.

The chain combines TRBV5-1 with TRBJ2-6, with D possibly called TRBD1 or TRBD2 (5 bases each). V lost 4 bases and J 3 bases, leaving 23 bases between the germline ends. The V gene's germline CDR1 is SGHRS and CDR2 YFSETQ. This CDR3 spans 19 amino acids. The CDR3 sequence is CASSPVAGTQVIGANVLTF. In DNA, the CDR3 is TGCGCCAGCAGCCCTGTAGCCGGGACCCAGGTCATTGGGGCCAACGTCCTGACTTTC.

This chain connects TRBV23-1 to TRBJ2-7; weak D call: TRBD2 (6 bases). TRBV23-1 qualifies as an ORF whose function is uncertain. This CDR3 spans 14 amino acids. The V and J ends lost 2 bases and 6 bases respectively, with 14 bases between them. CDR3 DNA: TGCGCCAGCAGTCAAGCCGGGGGACCTCCCGAGCAGTACTTC. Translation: CASSQAGGPPEQYF.

DNA for the CDR3: TGCGCCAGCAGTGGCACTACTAGCGGGTTCTCCTACGAGCAGTACTTC. Protein sequence: CASSGTTSGFSYEQYF. The chain has TRBV10-2 and TRBJ2-7, with 9 bases lining up with TRBD2. Germline V gives CDR1 WSHSY, CDR2 SAAADI. V dropped 4 bases and J dropped 0; count of bases not matched to a gene: 7. The CDR3 has 16 amino acids.

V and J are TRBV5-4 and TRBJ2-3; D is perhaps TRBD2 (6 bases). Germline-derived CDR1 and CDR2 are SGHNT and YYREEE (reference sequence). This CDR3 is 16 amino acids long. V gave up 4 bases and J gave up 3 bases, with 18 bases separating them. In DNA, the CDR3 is TGTGCCAGCAGCGGTTTACTAGCCCTTGGTACAGATACGCAGTATTTT. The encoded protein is CASSGLLALGTDTQYF.

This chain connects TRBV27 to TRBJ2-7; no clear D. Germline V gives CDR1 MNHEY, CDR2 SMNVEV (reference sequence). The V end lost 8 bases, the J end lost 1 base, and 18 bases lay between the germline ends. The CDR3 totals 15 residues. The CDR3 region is CASGSSNLPSYEQYF. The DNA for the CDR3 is TGTGCCAGCGGCTCCAGCAACCTCCCTTCCTACGAGCAGTACTTC.

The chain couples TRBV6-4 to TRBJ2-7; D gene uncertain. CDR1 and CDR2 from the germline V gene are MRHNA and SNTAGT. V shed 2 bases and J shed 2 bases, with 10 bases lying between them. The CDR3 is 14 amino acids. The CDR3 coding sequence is TGTGCCAGCAGTGACCCCAACAGACCCTACGAGCAGTACTTC. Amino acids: CASSDPNRPYEQYF.

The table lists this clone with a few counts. CDR3 coding DNA: TGCGCCAGCAGCCAGACGCAGACGGGACAGCCGACGGCTTTCTTT. Protein: CASSQTQTGQPTAFF. The rearrangement links TRBV4-1 to TRBJ1-1; 7 bases match TRBD1. The CDR3 runs 15 residues. V was clipped by 3 bases and J by 11 bases; unmatched bases: 15. CDR1 is MGHRA, CDR2 YSYEKL, per germline.

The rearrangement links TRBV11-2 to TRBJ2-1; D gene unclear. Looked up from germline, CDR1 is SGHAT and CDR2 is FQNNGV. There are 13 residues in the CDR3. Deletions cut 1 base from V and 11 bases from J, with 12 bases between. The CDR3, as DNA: TGTGCCAGCAGCTTAGTAGGTCCGCCAAAGCAGTTCTTC. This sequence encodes CASSLVGPPKQFF.

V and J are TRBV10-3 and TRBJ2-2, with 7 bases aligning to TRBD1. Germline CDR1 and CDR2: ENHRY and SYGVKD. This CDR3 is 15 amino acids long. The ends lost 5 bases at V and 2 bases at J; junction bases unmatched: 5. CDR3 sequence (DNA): TGTGCCATCAGTCCGGGACAGATAAACACCGGGGAGCTGTTTTTT. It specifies CAISPGQINTGELFF.

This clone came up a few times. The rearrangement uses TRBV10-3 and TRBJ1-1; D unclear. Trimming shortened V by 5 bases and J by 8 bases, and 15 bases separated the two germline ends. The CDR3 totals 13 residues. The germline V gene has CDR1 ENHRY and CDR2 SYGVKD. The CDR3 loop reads CAISNTDELEAFF. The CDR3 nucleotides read TGTGCCATCAGTAACACGGATGAATTGGAAGCTTTCTTT.

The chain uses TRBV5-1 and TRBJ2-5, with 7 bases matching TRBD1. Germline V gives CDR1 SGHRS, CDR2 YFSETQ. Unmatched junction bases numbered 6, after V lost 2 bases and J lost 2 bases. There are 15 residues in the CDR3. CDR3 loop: CASSFWDRSQETQYF. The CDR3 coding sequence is TGCGCCAGCAGCTTTTGGGACAGATCTCAAGAGACCCAGTACTTC.

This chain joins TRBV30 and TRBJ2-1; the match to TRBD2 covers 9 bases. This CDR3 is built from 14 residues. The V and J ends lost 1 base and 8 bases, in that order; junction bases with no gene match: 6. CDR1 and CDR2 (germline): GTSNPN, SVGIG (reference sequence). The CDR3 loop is CAWSGSGRLDEQFF. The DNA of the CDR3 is TGTGCCTGGAGTGGGAGCGGGAGGTTGGATGAGCAGTTCTTC. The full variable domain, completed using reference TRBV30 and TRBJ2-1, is SQTIHQWPATLVQPVGSPLSLECTVEGTSNPNLYWYRQAAGRGLQLLFYSVGIGQISSEVPQNLSASRPQDRQFILSSKKLLLSDSGFYLCAWSGSGRLDEQFFGPGTRLTVL.

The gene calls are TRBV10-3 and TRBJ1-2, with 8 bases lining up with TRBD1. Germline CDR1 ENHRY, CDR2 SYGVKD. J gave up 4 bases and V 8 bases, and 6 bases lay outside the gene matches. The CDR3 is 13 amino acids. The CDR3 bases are TGTGCCATCGGACAGGGCGGTTCCTATGGCTACACCTTC. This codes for CAIGQGGSYGYTF.

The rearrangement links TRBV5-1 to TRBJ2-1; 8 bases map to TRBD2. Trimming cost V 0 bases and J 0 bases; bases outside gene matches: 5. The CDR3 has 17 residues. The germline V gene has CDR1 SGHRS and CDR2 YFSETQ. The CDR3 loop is CASSLVGAGASYNEQFF. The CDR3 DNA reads TGCGCCAGCAGCTTGGTAGGAGCGGGAGCCTCCTACAATGAGCAGTTCTTC. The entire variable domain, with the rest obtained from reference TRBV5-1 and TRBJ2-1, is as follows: KAGVTQTPRYLIKTRGQQVTLSCSPISGHRSVSWYQQTPGQGLQFLFEYFSETQRNKGNFPGRFSGRQFSNSRSEMNVSTLELGDSALYLCASSLVGAGASYNEQFFGPGTRLTVL.

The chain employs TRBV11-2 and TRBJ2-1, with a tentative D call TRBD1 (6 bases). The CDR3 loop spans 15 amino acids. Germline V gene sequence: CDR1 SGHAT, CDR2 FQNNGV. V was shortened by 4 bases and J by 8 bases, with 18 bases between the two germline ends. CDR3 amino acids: CASSSGPTGWDEQFF. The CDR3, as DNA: TGTGCCAGCAGCTCAGGCCCGACAGGTTGGGATGAGCAGTTCTTC.

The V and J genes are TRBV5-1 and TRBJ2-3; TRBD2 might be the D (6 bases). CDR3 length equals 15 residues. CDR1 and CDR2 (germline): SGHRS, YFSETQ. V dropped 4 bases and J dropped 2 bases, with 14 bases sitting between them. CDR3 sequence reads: CASSPVAVPTDTQYF. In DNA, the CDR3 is TGCGCCAGCAGCCCTGTAGCGGTCCCCACAGATACGCAGTATTTT.

CDR3 protein: CASSLFGGAGSWQYF. The CDR3 bases are TGTGCCAGCAGCCTATTTGGCGGGGCCGGTTCTTGGCAGTATTTT. The rearrangement joins TRBV7-2 to TRBJ2-3, with a tentative D call TRBD2 (6 bases). V lost 5 bases, J lost 11 bases, and 23 bases lay in between. Looked up from germline, CDR1 is SGHTA and CDR2 is FQGNSA. This CDR3 region has 15 residues.